This T cell receptor (beta chain) was profiled in a study of blood T cell repertoires in COVID-19. Study details: COVID-19 samples from acute and convalescent phases originated in the United States, Italy and Spain. Sample material is recorded as cDNA or gDNA derived from T cells, B-cell-depleted T cells, or PBMCs.

Trimming at V came to 6 bases and at J to 6 bases, leaving 6 bases not matched to a gene. Germline V lookup: CDR1 MDHEN, CDR2 SYDVKM. This CDR3 is 14 amino acids long. Study processing details: Amplification of reference gene primers was used by the study to estimate nucleated cell counts. The table came from immunoSEQ multiplex PCR; TCRdb's copy has only in-frame clones and leaves some out. D and trimming come from the DNA, and the V and J calls and clone size come from that table. The sample carries approximately 200,000 clones, approximately 79% recorded once. This chain joins TRBV28 and TRBJ2-7; TRBD1 agrees at 12 bases. The sequence derives from a man between 60 and 75 years old with active or convalescent COVID-19. Sequencing was done on a sample of peripheral blood. As DNA, the CDR3 is TGTGCCAGCAGCCCGGGACAGGGGGCTTCCGAGCAGTACTTC. Translated: CASSPGQGASEQYF.